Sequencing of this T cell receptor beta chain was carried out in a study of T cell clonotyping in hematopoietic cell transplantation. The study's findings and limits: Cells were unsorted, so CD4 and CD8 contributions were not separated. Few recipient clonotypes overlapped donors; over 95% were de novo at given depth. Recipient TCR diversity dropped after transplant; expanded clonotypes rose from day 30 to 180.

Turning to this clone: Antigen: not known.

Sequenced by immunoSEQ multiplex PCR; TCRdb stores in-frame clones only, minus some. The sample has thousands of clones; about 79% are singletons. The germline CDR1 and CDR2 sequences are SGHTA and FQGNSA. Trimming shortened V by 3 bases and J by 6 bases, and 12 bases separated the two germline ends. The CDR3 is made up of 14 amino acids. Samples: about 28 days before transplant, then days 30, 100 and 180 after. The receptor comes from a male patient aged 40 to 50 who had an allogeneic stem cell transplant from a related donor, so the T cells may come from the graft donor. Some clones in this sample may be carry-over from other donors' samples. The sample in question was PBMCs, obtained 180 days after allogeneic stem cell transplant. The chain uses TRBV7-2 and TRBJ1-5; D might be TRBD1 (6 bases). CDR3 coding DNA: TGTGCCAGCAGCTTTACAGGGATAGGTCAGCCCCAGCATTTT. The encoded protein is CASSFTGIGQPQHF.